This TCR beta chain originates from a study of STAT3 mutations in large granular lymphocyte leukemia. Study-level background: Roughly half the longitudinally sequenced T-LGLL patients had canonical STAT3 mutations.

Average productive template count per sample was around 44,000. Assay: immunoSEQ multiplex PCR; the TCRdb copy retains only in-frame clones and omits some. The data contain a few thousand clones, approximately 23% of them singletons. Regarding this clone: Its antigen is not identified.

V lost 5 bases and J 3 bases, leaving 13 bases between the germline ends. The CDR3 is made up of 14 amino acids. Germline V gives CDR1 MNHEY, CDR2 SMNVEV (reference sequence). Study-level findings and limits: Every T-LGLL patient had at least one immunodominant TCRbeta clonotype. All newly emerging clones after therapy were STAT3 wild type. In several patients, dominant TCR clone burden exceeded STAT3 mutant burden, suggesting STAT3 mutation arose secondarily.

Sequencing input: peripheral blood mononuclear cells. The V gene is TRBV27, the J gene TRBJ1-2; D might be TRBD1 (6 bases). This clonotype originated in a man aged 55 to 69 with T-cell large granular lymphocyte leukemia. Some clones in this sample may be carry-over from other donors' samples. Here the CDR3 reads CASSRRGDYYGYTF. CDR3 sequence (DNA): TGTGCCAGCAGTCGGAGGGGGGACTACTATGGCTACACCTTC.